This T cell receptor (beta chain) was identified in a study of cytomegalovirus exposure and HLA in healthy donors. Overall study context: Earlier, 95 million to 130 million unique TCR beta sequences were recovered from about 200 million T cells by an analysis.

Whole-study results and caveats: An apparent linkage of common viral pathogens to several of the most significant clusters emerged in a later analysis. Cytomegalovirus association was assigned to some 160 TCR beta chains.

The study ran its PCR with 60 Vbeta and 13 Jbeta primers. The table came from immunoSEQ multiplex PCR; TCRdb's copy has only in-frame clones and leaves some out. The data show around 120,000 clones, 75% to 85% seen once. Worth noting for this clone: Antigen specificity is unknown.

The CDR3 totals 17 residues. V gave up 10 bases and J gave up 2 bases; unmatched junction bases: 15. Germline lookup yields CDR1 MDHEN and CDR2 SYDVKM. The V call is TRBV28, the J call TRBJ2-2; TRBD1 agrees at 8 bases. Sequencing was carried out using PBMCs. This receptor was identified in a male donor in good health and CMV-seropositive. The CDR3 loop reads CATSAPRDRLNTGELFF. In DNA, the CDR3 is TGTGCCACCTCCGCACCCCGGGACAGGTTAAACACCGGGGAGCTGTTTTTT.